This T cell receptor (beta chain) is drawn from a study of CD8 T cells in ankylosing spondylitis. Study-level points and caveats: Apparently characteristic of ankylosing spondylitis blood was a TCR beta motif (fewer than 10 highly homologous variants). Reported data indicate significant enrichment of disease-linked clones within matched ankylosing spondylitis synovial fluid.

In regard to this clonotype: Its cognate antigen is unknown.

This CDR3 spans 15 amino acids. The V gene lost 6 bases and the J gene lost 0 bases, with 12 bases spanning the gap. Molecular-barcoded quantitative 5'-RACE produced these TCR beta libraries. TCRdb re-derived calls from the 5' RACE reads in MiXCR, one entry per CDR3 protein. Altogether roughly 670,000 distinct CDR3 sequences are present, around 20% being singletons, with the ten largest covering about a fifth. Source material: blood, either unsorted or a sorted T cell fraction (not recorded which). This clonotype originated in a male donor with ankylosing spondylitis. V and J are TRBV12-3 or TRBV12-4 and TRBJ1-5; no clear D gene. CDR3 nucleotides: TGTGCCAGCAGCACGACGGACTATAGCAATCAGCCCCAGCATTTT. Its protein product is CASSTTDYSNQPQHF.